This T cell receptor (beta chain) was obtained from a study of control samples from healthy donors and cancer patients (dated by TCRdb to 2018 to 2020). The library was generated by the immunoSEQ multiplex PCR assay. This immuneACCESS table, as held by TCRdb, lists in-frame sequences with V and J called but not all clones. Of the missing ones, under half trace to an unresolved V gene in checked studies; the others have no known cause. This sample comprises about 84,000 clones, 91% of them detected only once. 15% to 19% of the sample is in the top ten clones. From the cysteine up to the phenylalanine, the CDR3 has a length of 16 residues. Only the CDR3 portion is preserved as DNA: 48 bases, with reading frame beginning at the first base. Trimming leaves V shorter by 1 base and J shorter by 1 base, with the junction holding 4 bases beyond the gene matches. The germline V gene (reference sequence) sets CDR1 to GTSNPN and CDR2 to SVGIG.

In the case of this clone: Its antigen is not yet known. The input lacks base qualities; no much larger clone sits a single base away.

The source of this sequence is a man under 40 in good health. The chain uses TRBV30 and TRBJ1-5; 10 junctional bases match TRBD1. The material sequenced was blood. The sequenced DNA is TGTGCCTGGAGTGGGGGACAGGGGCTGAGCAATCAGCCCCAGCATTTT. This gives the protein CAWSGGQGLSNQPQHF.